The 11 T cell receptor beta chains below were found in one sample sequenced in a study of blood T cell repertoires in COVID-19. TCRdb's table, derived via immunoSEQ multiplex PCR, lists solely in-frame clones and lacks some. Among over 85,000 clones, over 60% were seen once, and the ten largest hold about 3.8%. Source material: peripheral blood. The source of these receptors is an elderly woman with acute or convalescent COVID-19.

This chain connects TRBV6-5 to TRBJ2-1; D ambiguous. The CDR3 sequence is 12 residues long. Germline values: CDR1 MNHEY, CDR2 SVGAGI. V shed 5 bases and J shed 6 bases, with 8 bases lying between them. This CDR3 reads CASSRPSNEQFF. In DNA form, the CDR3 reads TGTGCCAGCAGTCGTCCGAGCAATGAGCAGTTCTTC.

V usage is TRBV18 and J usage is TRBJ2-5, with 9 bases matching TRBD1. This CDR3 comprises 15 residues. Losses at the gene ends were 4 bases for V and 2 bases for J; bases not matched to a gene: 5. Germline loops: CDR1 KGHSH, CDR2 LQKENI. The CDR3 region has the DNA TGTGCCAGCTCACGCAACAGGGGGCAGCAAGAGACCCAGTACTTC. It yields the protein CASSRNRGQQETQYF.

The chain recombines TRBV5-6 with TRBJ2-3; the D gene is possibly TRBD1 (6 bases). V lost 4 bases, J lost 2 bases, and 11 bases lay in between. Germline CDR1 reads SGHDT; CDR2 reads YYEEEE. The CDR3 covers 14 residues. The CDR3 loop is CASSAQGHTDTQYF. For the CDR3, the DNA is TGTGCCAGCAGCGCGCAGGGACACACAGATACGCAGTATTTT.

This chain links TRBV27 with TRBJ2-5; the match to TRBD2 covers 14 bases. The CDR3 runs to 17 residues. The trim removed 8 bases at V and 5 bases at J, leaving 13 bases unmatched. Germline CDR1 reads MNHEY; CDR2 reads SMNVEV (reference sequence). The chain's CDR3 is CASSGTSGSIVSETQYF. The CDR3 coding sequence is TGTGCCAGCTCCGGGACTAGCGGGAGTATTGTGTCGGAGACCCAGTACTTC.

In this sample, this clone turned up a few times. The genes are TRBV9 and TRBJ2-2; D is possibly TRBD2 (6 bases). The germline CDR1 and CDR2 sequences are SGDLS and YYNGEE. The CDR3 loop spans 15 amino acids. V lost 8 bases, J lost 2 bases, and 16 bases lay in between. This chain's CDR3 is CASRPGLANTGELFF. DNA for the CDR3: TGTGCCAGTCGGCCGGGACTGGCTAACACCGGGGAGCTGTTTTTT. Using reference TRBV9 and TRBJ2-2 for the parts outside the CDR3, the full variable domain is DSGVTQTPKHLITATGQRVTLRCSPRSGDLSVYWYQQSLDQGLQFLIQYYNGEERAKGNILERFSAQQFPDLHSELNLSSLELGDSALYFCASRPGLANTGELFFGEGSRLTVL.

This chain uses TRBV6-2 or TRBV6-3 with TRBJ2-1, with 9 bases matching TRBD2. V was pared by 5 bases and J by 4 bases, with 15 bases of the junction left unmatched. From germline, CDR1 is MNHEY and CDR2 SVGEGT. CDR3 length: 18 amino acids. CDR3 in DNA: TGTGCCAGCAGTACAGGGAGTCTGGCTAGCGGGATATACAATGAGCAGTTCTTC. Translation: CASSTGSLASGIYNEQFF.

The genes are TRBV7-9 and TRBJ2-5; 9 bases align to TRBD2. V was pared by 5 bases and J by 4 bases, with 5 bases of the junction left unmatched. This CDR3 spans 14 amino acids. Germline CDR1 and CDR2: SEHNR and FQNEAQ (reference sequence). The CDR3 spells CASSRREGGETQYF. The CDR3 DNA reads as TGTGCCAGCAGCCGGCGGGAGGGGGGAGAGACCCAGTACTTC. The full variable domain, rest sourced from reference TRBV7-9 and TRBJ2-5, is DTGVSQNPRHKITKRGQNVTFRCDPISEHNRLYWYRQTLGQGPEFLTYFQNEAQLEKSRLLSDRFSAERPKGSFSTLEIQRTEQGDSAMYLCASSRREGGETQYFGPGTRLLVL.

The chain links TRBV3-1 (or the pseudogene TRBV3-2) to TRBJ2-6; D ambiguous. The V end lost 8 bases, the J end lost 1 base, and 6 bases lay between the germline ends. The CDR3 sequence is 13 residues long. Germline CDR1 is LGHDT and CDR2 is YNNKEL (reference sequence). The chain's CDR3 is CASLPSGANVLTF. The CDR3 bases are TGTGCCAGCCTCCCTTCTGGGGCCAACGTCCTGACTTTC.

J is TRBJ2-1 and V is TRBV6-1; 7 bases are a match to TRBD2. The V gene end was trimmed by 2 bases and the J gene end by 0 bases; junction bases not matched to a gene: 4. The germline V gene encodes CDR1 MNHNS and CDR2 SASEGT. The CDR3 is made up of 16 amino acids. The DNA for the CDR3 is TGTGCCAGCAGTGAACCCCGCGGGAGCTCCTACAATGAGCAGTTCTTC. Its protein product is CASSEPRGSSYNEQFF.

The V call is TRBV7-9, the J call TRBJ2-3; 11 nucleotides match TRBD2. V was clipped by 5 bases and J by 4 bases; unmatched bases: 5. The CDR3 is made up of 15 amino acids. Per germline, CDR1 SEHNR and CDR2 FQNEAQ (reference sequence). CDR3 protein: CASSNSGRASDTQYF. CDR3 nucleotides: TGTGCCAGCAGCAATAGCGGGAGGGCCTCAGATACGCAGTATTTT.

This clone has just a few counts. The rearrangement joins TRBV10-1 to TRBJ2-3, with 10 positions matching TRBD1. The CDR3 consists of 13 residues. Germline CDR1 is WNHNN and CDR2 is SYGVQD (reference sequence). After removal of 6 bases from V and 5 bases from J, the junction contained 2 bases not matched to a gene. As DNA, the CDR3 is TGCGCCAGCAGCCGGACAGGGGGAGATACGCAGTATTTT. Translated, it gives CASSRTGGDTQYF.